This T cell receptor (beta chain) was documented in a study of cytomegalovirus exposure and HLA in healthy donors. The PCR was carried out with 60 Vbeta primers and 13 Jbeta primers. Profiled with immunoSEQ multiplex PCR; TCRdb holds only in-frame clones, not every one. The profile shows around 99,000 clones, less than 80% of them singletons. The CDR3 contains 15 residues. Germline loops: CDR1 LGHNA, CDR2 YNFKEQ. V gave up 1 base and J gave up 3 bases; unmatched junction bases: 6. The sequence derives from a woman in her fifties or sixties in good health and CMV-seropositive. Specimen: PBMCs. The chain links TRBV4-2 to TRBJ2-7, with 7 bases fitting TRBD2. CDR3 residues: CASSQVGRGDYEQYF. CDR3 nucleotide sequence: TGTGCCAGCAGCCAAGTCGGCCGGGGGGACTACGAGCAGTACTTC.